The 14 T cell receptor beta chains below all came from one sample that was sequenced in a study of cytomegalovirus exposure and HLA in healthy donors. This PCR relied on a set of 60 Vbeta primers and 13 Jbeta primers. Sequencing was performed with immunoSEQ multiplex PCR; in TCRdb, only in-frame clones are kept and a portion is missing. Here the sample spans about 110,000 clones, 75% to 85% being singletons. Material: PBMCs. Receptors were obtained from a woman younger than 30 in good health and CMV-seropositive.

V is TRBV9 and J is TRBJ2-2, with 8 nucleotides matching TRBD2. V was pared by 0 bases and J by 3 bases, with 4 bases of the junction left unmatched. Per the germline V gene, CDR1 is SGDLS and CDR2 is YYNGEE. There are 16 residues in the CDR3. The CDR3 is CASSVGAGAHTGELFF. CDR3 in DNA: TGTGCCAGCAGCGTAGGAGCGGGAGCGCACACCGGGGAGCTGTTTTTT. The whole variable domain, remainder taken from reference TRBV9 and TRBJ2-2, is DSGVTQTPKHLITATGQRVTLRCSPRSGDLSVYWYQQSLDQGLQFLIQYYNGEERAKGNILERFSAQQFPDLHSELNLSSLELGDSALYFCASSVGAGAHTGELFFGEGSRLTVL.

This clone was recorded a few times. The V call is TRBV27, the J call TRBJ1-1, with D perhaps TRBD1 (5 bases). V gave up 2 bases and J gave up 9 bases, with 25 bases separating them. The CDR3 length is 17 residues. Germline values: CDR1 MNHEY, CDR2 SMNVEV (reference sequence). CDR3 amino acids: CASSLSGMVTLKGKAFF. Here the CDR3 DNA reads TGTGCCAGCAGTTTAAGTGGGATGGTTACACTGAAGGGGAAAGCTTTCTTT.

This clone was observed a handful of times. The chain employs TRBV28 and TRBJ1-1; 7 bases match TRBD1. Looked up from germline, CDR1 is MDHEN and CDR2 is SYDVKM. There are 17 residues in the CDR3. Trimming removed 8 bases from V and 5 bases from J; junction bases left unmatched: 20. CDR3 loop: CASEPPTGVLGRTEAFF. The CDR3 nucleotides read TGTGCCAGCGAGCCGCCCACAGGGGTTCTGGGTCGGACTGAAGCTTTCTTT.

The gene calls are TRBV28 and TRBJ2-4, with D tentatively TRBD2 (6 bases). The CDR3 is 15 amino acids. Germline lookup yields CDR1 MDHEN and CDR2 SYDVKM. V was shortened by 6 bases and J by 1 base, with 13 bases between the two germline ends. As DNA, the CDR3 is TGTGCCAGCAGCCGCGGGATGGGGGCCAAAAACATTCAGTACTTC. Translation gives CASSRGMGAKNIQYF.

The rearrangement uses TRBV6-6 and TRBJ2-7, with 9 bases matching TRBD1. Trimming cost V 5 bases and J 7 bases; bases outside gene matches: 3. The CDR3 contains 12 residues. The germline V gene encodes CDR1 MNHNY and CDR2 SVGAGI (reference sequence). The CDR3, as DNA: TGTGCCAGCAGTAAGGGACAGGGTGAGCAGTACTTC. Translation gives CASSKGQGEQYF.

V and J are TRBV5-8 and TRBJ2-7; D is perhaps TRBD1 (6 bases). Germline-derived CDR1 and CDR2 are SGHTS and YDEGEE. The CDR3 totals 14 residues. V dropped 0 bases and J dropped 2 bases, with 9 bases sitting between them. The CDR3 loop is CASSLVGQTYEQYF. In DNA, the CDR3 is TGTGCCAGCAGCTTGGTAGGACAGACCTACGAGCAGTACTTC.

This clone was counted a few times. The chain has TRBV6-6 and TRBJ1-6, with a weak D call TRBD1 (6 bases). Trimming cost V 2 bases and J 8 bases, with 10 bases left between them. The germline V gene has CDR1 MNHNY and CDR2 SVGAGI (reference sequence). This CDR3 comprises 14 residues. Written as DNA, the CDR3 is TGTGCCAGCAGTTACAGGGGACATGATTCACCCCTCCACTTT. As protein: CASSYRGHDSPLHF.

The chain combines TRBV6-1 with TRBJ2-1; 7 nucleotides line up with TRBD2. Germline V CDR1 and CDR2: MNHNS, SASEGT. The CDR3 totals 15 residues. V lost 6 bases, J lost 2 bases, and 7 bases stayed unmatched. This CDR3 reads CASRSRDYPYNEQFF. As DNA, the CDR3 is TGTGCCAGCAGGTCCCGGGACTATCCCTACAATGAGCAGTTCTTC.

This chain links TRBV15 with TRBJ1-2; D not resolved. Trimming took 0 bases from V and 6 from J, leaving 11 bases between them. The CDR3 extends over 14 amino acids. Germline loops: CDR1 LNHNV, CDR2 YYDKDF (reference sequence). The CDR3 DNA reads as TGTGCCACCAGCAGAGATAGGAGGGCTGATGGCTACACCTTC. Translation: CATSRDRRADGYTF.

Comments on this clone: A junction end diverges from the germline sequence, so it may reflect a read error. The J gene is TRBJ1-5, the V gene TRBV30, with TRBD1 matching over 9 bases. This CDR3 contains 14 residues. Germline V lookup: CDR1 GTSNPN, CDR2 SVGIG (reference sequence). DNA for the CDR3: TGTGCCTGGAGTTCCACAGGGGGCAACCAGCCCCAGCATTTT. It yields the protein CAWSSTGGNQPQHF.

The CDR3 DNA reads TGCGCCAGCAGCTTGGTTCCAGGTCGAACTGAAGCTTTCTTT. Its protein product is CASSLVPGRTEAFF. V and J are TRBV5-1 and TRBJ1-1; D is uncertain. The CDR3 consists of 14 residues. Germline V gives CDR1 SGHRS, CDR2 YFSETQ. V gave up 0 bases and J gave up 5 bases, with 11 bases separating them.

The J gene is TRBJ1-5, the V gene TRBV10-1; the D gene is possibly TRBD1 (6 bases). The CDR3 is made up of 13 amino acids. Trimming took 6 bases from V and 6 from J, leaving 12 bases between them. Germline CDR1 WNHNN, CDR2 SYGVQD (reference sequence). CDR3 residues: CASSYREGQPQHF. DNA for the CDR3: TGCGCCAGCAGCTACAGGGAGGGTCAGCCCCAGCATTTT.

This clone was detected only once. This rearrangement joins TRBV2 to TRBJ2-5; tentatively, D is TRBD1 (5 bases). The J call may be in error: the DNA end matches TRBJ2-7 better. Germline CDR1 reads SNHLY; CDR2 reads FYNNEI. This CDR3 has 11 residues. The CDR3 protein is CARRQTGEQYF. DNA for the CDR3: TGTGCCAGGCGACAGACTGGCGAGCAGTACTTC.

This sequence joins TRBV9 and TRBJ1-4; the match to TRBD1 covers 8 bases. CDR1 SGDLS and CDR2 YYNGEE come from the germline V gene. V lost 4 bases and J lost 5; bases outside the gene matches: 10. The CDR3 runs to 16 residues. The CDR3 DNA is TGTGCCAGCAGCCTTGGACAGGGAAAAGACAATGAAAAACTGTTTTTT. Its protein product is CASSLGQGKDNEKLFF.